This T cell receptor beta chain appears in the sequencing data of a study of blood T cells in healthy people across ages. Trimming removed 7 bases from V and 1 base from J, with 3 bases in between. The CDR3 length is 11 residues. Together with a sample-barcoded 5' primer, a J-beta primer mix was included in a second PCR lasting about 7 to 11 cycles. TCRdb independently ran MiXCR on the 5' RACE reads; one entry per CDR3 protein. This table has hundreds of thousands of distinct CDR3 sequences, under 30% appearing once. A note on this clonotype: This sequence may be a read error, since a much larger clone differs from it by one base.

Sequenced material: blood. The chain recombines TRBV12-3 or TRBV12-4 with TRBJ2-3, with no clear D. This clonotype was sampled from a woman of 80 years or more in good health. CDR3 DNA sequence: TGTGCCAGCATGGGCACAGATACGCAGTATTTT. Its protein product is CASMGTDTQYF.